The source of this T cell receptor (beta chain) is a study of blood T cells in healthy people across ages. Findings and limits, study-wide: The recorded TCR beta diversity per million T cells decreased in a roughly linear manner with age.

In this sample, this clonotype turned up a few times. The target antigen is unknown. Then a second PCR, running roughly 7 to 11 cycles, was carried out with a sample-barcoded 5' primer and a J-beta primer mix. Via MiXCR, TCRdb re-called the 5' RACE reads, giving one row per CDR3 protein. Of some 710,000 distinct CDR3 sequences listed, 22% are singletons. The germline CDR1 and CDR2 sequences are SGHTA and FQGNSA. The junction had 13 bases not matched to a gene; V was cut back by 0 bases and J by 1 base. The CDR3 consists of 20 residues. Researchers collected around 10 milliliters of peripheral blood from every single donor.

The genes are TRBV7-2 and TRBJ2-3; TRBD2 aligns across 10 bases. The TCR was taken from a man aged 70 or older in good health. The sequencing sample was made of blood. CDR3 bases: TGTGCCAGCAGCTTAGCCGGAGCGGGAGGGGTACGAAAAGGCACAGATACGCAGTATTTT. As protein: CASSLAGAGGVRKGTDTQYF.